The 5 T cell receptor beta chains listed next were all sequenced from one sample in a study of blood T cell repertoires in COVID-19. Assay: immunoSEQ multiplex PCR; the TCRdb copy retains only in-frame clones and omits some. The data show roughly 250,000 clones, with roughly 84% seen just once and approximately 2.2% held by the top ten. The sample taken for sequencing was peripheral blood. These TCRs come from a woman between 40 and 55 years old who had recovered from COVID-19.

The gene calls are TRBV6-5 and TRBJ2-3; possibly TRBD2 for D (5 bases). CDR3 length: 12 amino acids. Trimming removed 11 bases at V and 0 bases at J, with 9 bases between. Germline CDR1 and CDR2: MNHEY and SVGAGI. This CDR3 reads CALALSTDTQYF. For the CDR3, the DNA is TGTGCCCTAGCCCTTAGCACAGATACGCAGTATTTT.

This chain connects TRBV24-1 to TRBJ2-1; the match to TRBD2 covers 8 bases. The trim removed 2 bases at V and 9 bases at J, leaving 8 bases unmatched. This CDR3 spans 15 amino acids. Germline lookup yields CDR1 KGHDR and CDR2 SFDVKD. This CDR3 reads CATSDSDGGAGEQFF. The CDR3 DNA reads as TGTGCCACCAGTGATTCGGACGGGGGGGCCGGTGAGCAGTTCTTC.

The CDR3 coding sequence is TGTGCCAGCAGTCCAGATCCAAATCAGCCCCAGCATTTT. This sequence encodes CASSPDPNQPQHF. The V and J genes are TRBV7-3 and TRBJ1-5; D is undetermined. V lost 6 bases, J lost 4 bases, and 10 bases lay in between. The CDR3 covers 13 residues. Germline V CDR1 and CDR2: SGHTA, FQGTGA.

The V call is TRBV7-6, the J call TRBJ2-2; the match to TRBD1 covers 7 bases. The trim removed 2 bases at V and 6 bases at J, leaving 6 bases unmatched. From germline, CDR1 is SGHVS and CDR2 FNYEAQ. The length of the CDR3 is 15 residues. The CDR3 nucleotides read TGTGCCAGCAGCTTAAATCTAGGGGGCTCCGGGGAGCTGTTTTTT. Encoded protein: CASSLNLGGSGELFF.

The V gene is TRBV5-8, the J gene TRBJ1-2; 8 positions match TRBD1. The CDR3 totals 15 residues. V shed 4 bases, J shed 2 bases, and the junction held 7 bases outside the gene matches. Per the germline V gene, CDR1 is SGHTS and CDR2 is YDEGEE. In DNA, the CDR3 is TGTGCCAGCAGCCGGCACGGGACAGGAAACTATGGCTACACCTTC. Residues: CASSRHGTGNYGYTF. Variable domain in full (rest from reference TRBV5-8 and TRBJ1-2): EAGVTQSPTHLIKTRGQQATLRCSPISGHTSVYWYQQALGLGLQFLLWYDEGEERNRGNFPPRFSGRQFPNYSSELNVNALELEDSALYLCASSRHGTGNYGYTFGSGTRLTVV.